What follows describes a single T cell receptor beta chain. This sample is drawn from a study of blood T cell repertoires in COVID-19. Turning to the study itself: T cells, B-cell-depleted T cells, or PBMCs provided the cDNA or gDNA that served as material.

Trimming left V 0 bases short and J 3 bases short, with 7 bases between. Germline CDR1 and CDR2: SGDLS and YYNGEE. The CDR3 loop spans 14 amino acids. Authors' processing steps: For nucleated cells, counts were estimated from reference gene primer amplification. Assay: immunoSEQ multiplex PCR; the TCRdb copy retains only in-frame clones and omits some. Clonal size and the V and J genes are those of that table, whereas D and trimming came from the DNA. The sample has nearly 300,000 clones, roughly 88% seen once. The clonotype originates from a woman in her 30s who had recovered from COVID-19. V gene TRBV9 combines with J gene TRBJ1-5; D is unresolved. Sample: peripheral blood. CDR3: CASSVGTPNQPQHF. The CDR3 nucleotides are TGTGCCAGCAGCGTAGGGACTCCCAATCAGCCCCAGCATTTT.